The rows below give T cell receptor beta chains drawn from one sample of a study of blood T cell repertoires in COVID-19. TCRdb keeps only in-frame clones here, not all; method: immunoSEQ multiplex PCR. The top ten clones hold approximately 10% of a sample with 45,000 to 65,000 clones, about 90% of them seen once. Sequencing was carried out using peripheral blood. The origin of the receptors is an elderly man with active or convalescent COVID-19. CDR3s include the opening cysteine and the closing phenylalanine or tryptophan. The D gene is left open where the match is weak. Not all rows give a size; the values are once, few, many and, for expanded clones, a class.

>TRBJ2-5|TRBV5-8|TRBD1|NA
TGTGCCAGCAGCTTACAGACAGGGGTGGAGACCCAGTACTTC
CASSLQTGVETQYF
>TRBJ1-4|TRBV7-2|TRBD1|NA
TGTGCCAGCAGTTCTACAGGGGTCCCTAATGAAAAACTGTTTTTT
CASSSTGVPNEKLFF
>TRBJ1-5|TRBV6-5|NA|NA
TGTGCCAGCAGTTACGACAGGAGCAATCAGCCCCAGCATTTT
CASSYDRSNQPQHF
>TRBJ2-3|TRBV6-6|TRBD2|NA
TGTGCCAGCATCAACCTTCTAGCGGGAGGGATAGATACGCAGTATTTT
CASINLLAGGIDTQYF
>TRBJ2-3|TRBV5-1|NA|NA
TGCGCCAGCAGCTTAGGACAGCGCACAGATACGCAGTATTTT
CASSLGQRTDTQYF
>TRBJ1-3|TRBV2|NA|NA
TGTGCCAGCATTCAGGGAAGCTCTGGAAACACCATATATTTT
CASIQGSSGNTIYF
>TRBJ1-6|TRBV30|NA|NA
TGTGCCTGGACCTCCCGAGGCTATAATTCACCCCTCCACTTT
CAWTSRGYNSPLHF
>TRBJ1-1|TRBV6-5|NA|NA
TGTGCCAGCAGTTATTACAGCACTCTGTGGACTGAAGCTTTCTTT
CASSYYSTLWTEAFF
>TRBJ1-6|TRBV12-3/TRBV12-4|NA|NA
TGTGCCAGCAGTTTAGCGCAGGGTTCACCCCTCCACTTT
CASSLAQGSPLHF
>TRBJ2-5|TRBV6-1|TRBD2|NA
TGTGCCAGCAGTGAGCGGGAGCAAGAGACCCAGTACTTC
CASSEREQETQYF
>TRBJ2-7|TRBV29-1|NA|NA
TGCAGCGTTGAAGGGGCTGGATACGAGCAGTACTTC
CSVEGAGYEQYF
>TRBJ2-1|TRBV7-9|TRBD1|NA
TGTGCCAGCAGCAACCGGGACAGGGGCGGACTCTTC
CASSNRDRGGLF
>TRBJ1-2|TRBV5-1|NA|once
TGCGCCAGCAGCTTGGCGGCAGGGCGGCAAGGCTACACCTTC
CASSLAAGRQGYTF
>TRBJ1-3|TRBV4-2|NA|NA
TGTGCCAGCAGCCAAGACAGATCCTCTGGAAACACCATATATTTT
CASSQDRSSGNTIYF
>TRBJ1-3|TRBV5-6|NA|NA
TGTGCCAGCAGCTTGGTCGCCAGGGTAGGAGGAAACACCATATATTTT
CASSLVARVGGNTIYF
>TRBJ2-1|TRBV5-1|TRBD2|NA
TGCGCCAGCAGCCGAACTAGCGGGACCTACAATGAGCAGTTCTTC
CASSRTSGTYNEQFF
>TRBJ2-4|TRBV23-1|TRBD1|NA
TGCGCCAGCAGTCAATCGAGGACAGGGAGTCAAGCCAAAAACATTCAGTACTTC
CASSQSRTGSQAKNIQYF
>TRBJ2-7|TRBV28|NA|NA
TGTGCCAGTTTGGGCGGGAACTACGAGCAGTACTTC
CASLGGNYEQYF
>TRBJ2-2|TRBV9|NA|NA
TGTGCCAGCAGCGTTCTGACAGTGAACACCGGGGAGCTGTTTTTT
CASSVLTVNTGELFF
>TRBJ1-1|TRBV6-6|TRBD1|NA
TGTGCCAGCAGTTACCTGACAGGGGGGGACACTGAAGCTTTCTTT
CASSYLTGGDTEAFF
>TRBJ2-7|TRBV30|TRBD2|NA
TGTGCCTGGAGTGGGCTAGCGGGTTTATCCGAGCAGTACTTC
CAWSGLAGLSEQYF
>TRBJ2-7|TRBV15|NA|NA
TGTGCCACCAGCAGAGTCCCCACAGGATCCTACGAGCAGTACTTC
CATSRVPTGSYEQYF
>TRBJ2-6|TRBV7-7|NA|NA
TGTGCCAGCAGGGAGGCTGGGGCCAACGTCCTGACTTTC
CASREAGANVLTF
>TRBJ1-1|TRBV6-5|NA|NA
TGTGCCAGCAGTTACCCAGCGAGCACTGAAGCTTTCTTT
CASSYPASTEAFF
>TRBJ2-3|TRBV9|TRBD1|NA
TGTGCCAGTCGACAGGGGGCAACAGATACGCAGTATTTT
CASRQGATDTQYF
>TRBJ1-1|TRBV5-4|TRBD1|NA
TGTGCCAGCAGCTTAGACAGGGGGCGCGGGAGGAGGACTGAAGCTTTCTTT
CASSLDRGRGRRTEAFF
>TRBJ1-2|TRBV2|TRBD1|NA
TGTGCCAGCACCCAAGGACAGGGGGCGTACTATGGCTACACCTTC
CASTQGQGAYYGYTF
>TRBJ2-3|TRBV5-1|NA|few
TGCGCCAGCAGCCTCGGCGGTAATCGGCAAGGTACGCAGTATTTT
CASSLGGNRQGTQYF
>TRBJ2-3|TRBV19|NA|NA
TGTGCCAGTAGTATTGGAGCCCCGACGGTAGATACGCAGTATTTT
CASSIGAPTVDTQYF
>TRBJ2-3|TRBV29-1|NA|NA
TGCAGCGTTCAGGGAAGCACAGATACGCAGTATTTT
CSVQGSTDTQYF
>TRBJ2-6|TRBV6-4|NA|NA
TGTGCCAGCAGCCAGACAAGGTCCGGGGCCAACGTCCTGACTTTC
CASSQTRSGANVLTF
>TRBJ2-4|TRBV28|NA|NA
TGTGCCAGCAGTTTAGGGGGGACGGCCAAAAACATTCAGTACTTC
CASSLGGTAKNIQYF
>TRBJ1-5|TRBV27|NA|NA
TGTGCCAGCAGTTTACGGGAGAATCAGCCCCAGCATTTT
CASSLRENQPQHF
>TRBJ1-1|TRBV30|NA|NA
TGTGCCTGGAGTGGGGGGGTCCGCGAAGCTTTCTTT
CAWSGGVREAFF
>TRBJ1-2|TRBV28|NA|NA
TGTGCCAGCAGTCCAACAGGGCTGAGGGGCTACACCTTC
CASSPTGLRGYTF
>TRBJ2-5|TRBV5-1|NA|NA
TGCGCCAGCAGCCGAGAAAACGCGGAGACCCAGTACTTC
CASSRENAETQYF
>TRBJ2-1|TRBV19|NA|NA
TGTGCCAGTAGTATAAGTTTCGGGGGGCCGGTCGGGAATGAGCAGTTCTTC
CASSISFGGPVGNEQFF
>TRBJ2-6|TRBV18|NA|NA
TGTGCCAGCTCATCATCCACTCCTGGGGCCAACGTCCTGACTTTC
CASSSSTPGANVLTF